One sample yielded the 29 T cell receptor beta chains listed below, sequenced in a study of cytomegalovirus exposure and HLA in healthy donors. The PCR employed 60 Vbeta primers together with 13 Jbeta primers. Sequenced by immunoSEQ multiplex PCR; TCRdb stores in-frame clones only, minus some. The sample has roughly 150,000 clones, under 70% seen once. What was sequenced was PBMCs. Receptors were obtained from a woman aged 25-40 years in good health and CMV-seropositive.

This clone has a handful of counts. This sequence joins TRBV28 and TRBJ1-3; no reliable D call. This CDR3 has 13 residues. Germline values: CDR1 MDHEN, CDR2 SYDVKM. V lost 3 bases to trimming and J lost 8 bases, with 11 bases between them. As DNA, the CDR3 is TGTGCCAGCAGTTTTTTAACCGGAGACACCATATATTTT. Residues: CASSFLTGDTIYF.

The chain is built from TRBV18 and TRBJ2-7, with 8 bases identical to TRBD2. V shed 0 bases and J 3 bases; nucleotides not matched to a gene: 10. CDR3 size: 17 residues. Germline-derived CDR1 and CDR2 are KGHSH and LQKENI. CDR3 amino acids: CASSPPGAGVGHYEQYF. CDR3 coding DNA: TGTGCCAGCTCACCACCTGGAGCGGGGGTGGGTCACTACGAGCAGTACTTC.

The J gene is TRBJ2-2, the V gene TRBV6-6; possible D gene TRBD2, 6 bases. V lost 4 bases to trimming and J lost 1 base, with 10 bases between them. Germline-derived CDR1 and CDR2 are MNHNY and SVGAGI (reference sequence). There are 15 residues in the CDR3. CDR3 region: CASSLAVLNTGELFF. The CDR3 region has the DNA TGTGCCAGCAGTTTAGCGGTTCTGAACACCGGGGAGCTGTTTTTT.

The V gene is TRBV11-2, the J gene TRBJ2-7, with D perhaps TRBD2 (5 bases). Germline-derived CDR1 and CDR2 are SGHAT and FQNNGV. V lost 2 bases and J 7 bases, leaving 15 bases between the germline ends. CDR3 size: 14 residues. The CDR3 reads CASSLSFSEGEQYF. The CDR3 nucleotides are TGTGCCAGCAGCTTATCTTTTTCAGAGGGAGAGCAGTACTTC.

The gene calls are TRBV9 and TRBJ1-3; weak D call: TRBD1 (5 bases). CDR3 length equals 17 residues. Germline loops: CDR1 SGDLS, CDR2 YYNGEE. V dropped 3 bases and J dropped 0 bases, with 16 bases sitting between them. In nucleotides, the CDR3 is TGTGCCAGCAGCGGGGGACTTACCATTAGCTCTGGAAACACCATATATTTT. Protein product: CASSGGLTISSGNTIYF.

This chain uses TRBV11-2 with TRBJ1-5, with D tentatively TRBD1 (5 bases). Germline assignment: CDR1 SGHAT and CDR2 FQNNGV. V was cut by 1 base and J by 3 bases, with 7 bases left in between. This CDR3 is built from 14 residues. The CDR3, as DNA: TGTGCCAGCAGCTTAGGACAGCCCAATCAGCCCCAGCATTTT. Translation gives CASSLGQPNQPQHF.

This clone appeared a few times. The rearrangement uses TRBV27 and TRBJ1-1, with D possibly matching TRBD1 (6 bases). The CDR3 loop spans 14 amino acids. CDR1 and CDR2 (germline): MNHEY, SMNVEV (reference sequence). V was cut by 8 bases and J by 9 bases, with 22 bases left in between. This chain's CDR3 is CASSPWTAREKAFF. The DNA for the CDR3 is TGTGCCAGCTCCCCCTGGACAGCTCGAGAGAAAGCTTTCTTT.

This chain links TRBV6-1 with TRBJ2-1; D call uncertain. The CDR3 has 15 residues. In germline, CDR1 is MNHNS, CDR2 SASEGT. Trimming took off 6 bases at V and 1 base at J, with 13 bases between the two ends. This CDR3 is CASSPPGASYNEQFF. The DNA of the CDR3 is TGTGCCAGCAGCCCACCGGGTGCTTCCTACAATGAGCAGTTCTTC.

V is TRBV7-2 and J is TRBJ2-3, with a possible D match to TRBD2 (6 bases). Germline CDR1 is SGHTA and CDR2 is FQGNSA. The length of the CDR3 is 15 residues. V gave up 4 bases and J gave up 2 bases, with 13 bases separating them. The CDR3 coding sequence is TGTGCCAGCAGCTCTAATAGCGGCGCCACAGATACGCAGTATTTT. This gives the protein CASSSNSGATDTQYF.

The J gene is TRBJ1-3, the V gene TRBV9, with D unresolved. The V gene lost 6 bases and the J gene lost 5 bases, with 6 bases spanning the gap. The length of the CDR3 is 11 residues. Germline lookup yields CDR1 SGDLS and CDR2 YYNGEE. The CDR3 region has the DNA TGTGCCAGCATATTTAGAAACACCATATATTTT. Residues: CASIFRNTIYF.

This clone was seen a handful of times. The chain uses TRBV6-5 and TRBJ2-5; D possibly corresponds to TRBD1 (6 bases). This CDR3 has 14 amino acids. Germline CDR1 is MNHEY and CDR2 is SVGAGI. Trimming took off 5 bases at V and 2 bases at J, with 12 bases between the two ends. For the CDR3, the DNA is TGTGCCAGCAGTCGGGGACATGATCAAGAGACCCAGTACTTC. Its translation is CASSRGHDQETQYF.

In this sample, this clone turned up a few times. The chain employs TRBV9 and TRBJ2-5; 10 bases match TRBD1. Unmatched junction bases numbered 5, after V lost 4 bases and J lost 5 bases. The CDR3 consists of 14 residues. Looked up from germline, CDR1 is SGDLS and CDR2 is YYNGEE. The CDR3 nucleotides read TGTGCCAGCAGCACGACAGGGGGCTTGGAGACCCAGTACTTC. Amino acids: CASSTTGGLETQYF. The full variable domain, its missing parts supplied by reference TRBV9 and TRBJ2-5, is DSGVTQTPKHLITATGQRVTLRCSPRSGDLSVYWYQQSLDQGLQFLIQYYNGEERAKGNILERFSAQQFPDLHSELNLSSLELGDSALYFCASSTTGGLETQYFGPGTRLLVL.

The chain joins TRBV5-1 to TRBJ2-3; 7 nucleotides align to TRBD1. The CDR3 spans 16 residues. The trim removed 1 base at V and 6 bases at J, leaving 11 bases unmatched. Germline V lookup: CDR1 SGHRS, CDR2 YFSETQ. The CDR3 is CASSLMGRGLGDTQYF. The DNA for the CDR3 is TGCGCCAGCAGCTTGATGGGCAGGGGGTTAGGGGATACGCAGTATTTT.

Only a few counts were recorded for this clone. The chain has TRBV2 and TRBJ1-2, with D tentatively TRBD1 (6 bases). The CDR3 covers 16 residues. Trimming took 3 bases from V and 3 from J, leaving 17 bases between them. The germline CDR1 and CDR2 sequences are SNHLY and FYNNEI. The CDR3 sequence is CASSDRGQQSYYGYTF. CDR3 bases: TGTGCCAGCAGTGACCGTGGACAGCAATCTTACTATGGCTACACCTTC.

J is TRBJ1-1 and V is TRBV7-2, with D possibly TRBD1 on 6 matching bases. The ends were cut back, 4 bases at V and 0 bases at J, with 12 bases in the middle. The CDR3 runs 15 residues. The V gene's germline CDR1 is SGHTA and CDR2 FQGNSA. CDR3 nucleotide sequence: TGTGCCAGCAGCTCCCGCGGGGGCATGAACACTGAAGCTTTCTTT. It yields the protein CASSSRGGMNTEAFF. The full variable domain, its missing parts supplied by reference TRBV7-2 and TRBJ1-1, is GAGVSQSPSNKVTEKGKDVELRCDPISGHTALYWYRQSLGQGLEFLIYFQGNSAPDKSGLPSDRFSAERTGGSVSTLTIQRTQQEDSAVYLCASSSRGGMNTEAFFGQGTRLTVV.

CDR3 sequence reads: CASSSHLGRGGSEQYF. CDR3 DNA sequence: TGCGCCAGCAGCTCCCACCTGGGGCGGGGGGGCTCCGAGCAGTACTTC. This chain connects TRBV5-1 to TRBJ2-7; 9 bases map to TRBD2. Germline V CDR1 and CDR2: SGHRS, YFSETQ. J lost 6 bases, V lost 3 bases, and 13 bases had no gene match. CDR3 length equals 16 residues.

CDR3 residues: CASSLNSLQETQYF. CDR3 coding DNA: TGTGCCAGCAGCTTAAACAGCCTCCAAGAGACCCAGTACTTC. The rearrangement joins TRBV11-2 to TRBJ2-5; D remains unclear. The CDR3 has 14 amino acids. Germline V gene data show CDR1 as SGHAT and CDR2 as FQNNGV. V shed 2 bases and J shed 1 base, with 8 bases lying between them.

The V gene is TRBV7-8, the J gene TRBJ1-1; TRBD1 might be the D (5 bases). The CDR3 runs to 15 residues. Trimming pared 4 bases from V and 4 bases from J, leaving 16 bases between. Germline loops: CDR1 SGHVS, CDR2 FQNEAQ. The CDR3 DNA is TGTGCCAGCAGCTCGGTTGGGGCGGGGGGCACTGAAGCTTTCTTT. Its translation: CASSSVGAGGTEAFF.

This clone was observed a few times. The rearrangement links TRBV7-9 to TRBJ1-1; D is possibly TRBD1 (5 bases). The germline V gene encodes CDR1 SEHNR and CDR2 FQNEAQ (reference sequence). V shed 5 bases and J shed 1 base, with 11 bases lying between them. This CDR3 region has 14 residues. CDR3 sequence reads: CASSIGHTNTEAFF. CDR3 nucleotides: TGTGCCAGCAGCATCGGACACACGAACACTGAAGCTTTCTTT.

The chain combines TRBV7-2 with TRBJ2-3; D perhaps matches TRBD2 (5 bases). Germline V gene sequence: CDR1 SGHTA, CDR2 FQGNSA. The CDR3 runs 15 residues. With 2 bases removed from V and 2 bases from J, the gap between germline ends came to 11 bases. The DNA for the CDR3 is TGTGCCAGCAGCTTATCTCCGGGATACACAGATACGCAGTATTTT. Its protein product is CASSLSPGYTDTQYF.

This clone was found a few times. This sequence joins TRBV10-3 and TRBJ2-7, with 9 bases fitting TRBD1. The CDR3 is 13 residues long. Germline assignment: CDR1 ENHRY and CDR2 SYGVKD. V lost 6 bases and J lost 5; bases outside the gene matches: 5. In DNA, the CDR3 is TGTGCCATCAGGGGACAGGGAAAGAACGAGCAGTACTTC. Translating gives CAIRGQGKNEQYF.

This clone was observed a handful of times. The chain links TRBV4-1 to TRBJ1-1; 10 nucleotides agree with TRBD1. There are 18 residues in the CDR3. V dropped 4 bases and J dropped 2; count of bases not matched to a gene: 13. CDR1 and CDR2 (germline): MGHRA, YSYEKL. The CDR3 sequence: CASSPLVDRGLRNTEAFF. In DNA, the CDR3 is TGCGCCAGCAGCCCGCTTGTCGACAGGGGGCTTAGAAACACTGAAGCTTTCTTT.

The chain employs TRBV7-9 and TRBJ1-3; no clear D. CDR3 length: 14 amino acids. Germline assignment: CDR1 SEHNR and CDR2 FQNEAQ (reference sequence). Between the trimmed V and J ends, which lost 5 bases and 4 bases, there was a span of 12 bases. The DNA for the CDR3 is TGTGCCAGCAGCCGAGGACTCGGAGGAAACACCATATATTTT. Its protein is CASSRGLGGNTIYF.

The CDR3 coding sequence is TGTGCCAGCAGCGCCCCCGGACTAGCGGTCCCCTACGAGCAGTACTTC. It is translated as CASSAPGLAVPYEQYF. The V and J genes are TRBV2 and TRBJ2-7, with TRBD2 matching 10 bases. The germline V gene encodes CDR1 SNHLY and CDR2 FYNNEI. The CDR3 runs to 16 residues. V lost 6 bases to trimming and J lost 2 bases; unmatched junction nucleotides: 10.

J is TRBJ1-2 and V is TRBV7-8, with 7 nucleotides matching TRBD1. The CDR3 covers 13 residues. Germline V gene lookup returns CDR1 SGHVS and CDR2 FQNEAQ. The J segment lost 7 bases and the V segment lost 4 bases, leaving 6 bases of the junction unmatched. The CDR3 DNA is TGTGCCAGCAGCTCCGGACAGGTTGGTGGCTACACCTTC. Translated: CASSSGQVGGYTF.

CDR3: CASSPRALPSGNTIYF. The CDR3 DNA reads TGTGCCAGCAGCCCGAGAGCCTTGCCGTCTGGAAACACCATATATTTT. The chain is built from TRBV9 and TRBJ1-3, with D uncertain. The CDR3 is made up of 16 amino acids. Trimming removed 4 bases at V and 1 base at J, with 15 bases between. Germline CDR1 reads SGDLS; CDR2 reads YYNGEE.

The chain combines TRBV19 with TRBJ1-5, with a tentative D call TRBD1 (6 bases). Germline V lookup: CDR1 LNHDA, CDR2 SQIVND (reference sequence). V was pared by 3 bases and J by 7 bases, with 19 bases between. The CDR3 totals 16 residues. The CDR3 is CASSIRPQGWVQPQHF. The CDR3 DNA reads TGTGCCAGTAGTATTAGGCCACAGGGATGGGTGCAGCCCCAGCATTTT.

This sequence joins TRBV30 and TRBJ1-2, with D possibly matching TRBD1 (6 bases). The CDR3 has 12 residues. V was trimmed by 8 bases and J by 10 bases, leaving 20 bases between them. The germline V gene has CDR1 GTSNPN and CDR2 SVGIG (reference sequence). CDR3 in DNA: TGTGCCGGGCAGGACCGACAGGCCGCCTACACCTTC. The encoded protein is CAGQDRQAAYTF.

This clone was picked up many times. The chain recombines TRBV6-1 with TRBJ2-5; 9 nucleotides line up with TRBD2. The CDR3 contains 15 residues. V shed 0 bases, J shed 5 bases, and the junction held 4 bases outside the gene matches. Looked up from germline, CDR1 is MNHNS and CDR2 is SASEGT. The CDR3 DNA is TGTGCCAGCAGTGAAGCTAGCGGGGGTTCGGAGACCCAGTACTTC. Its translation is CASSEASGGSETQYF.